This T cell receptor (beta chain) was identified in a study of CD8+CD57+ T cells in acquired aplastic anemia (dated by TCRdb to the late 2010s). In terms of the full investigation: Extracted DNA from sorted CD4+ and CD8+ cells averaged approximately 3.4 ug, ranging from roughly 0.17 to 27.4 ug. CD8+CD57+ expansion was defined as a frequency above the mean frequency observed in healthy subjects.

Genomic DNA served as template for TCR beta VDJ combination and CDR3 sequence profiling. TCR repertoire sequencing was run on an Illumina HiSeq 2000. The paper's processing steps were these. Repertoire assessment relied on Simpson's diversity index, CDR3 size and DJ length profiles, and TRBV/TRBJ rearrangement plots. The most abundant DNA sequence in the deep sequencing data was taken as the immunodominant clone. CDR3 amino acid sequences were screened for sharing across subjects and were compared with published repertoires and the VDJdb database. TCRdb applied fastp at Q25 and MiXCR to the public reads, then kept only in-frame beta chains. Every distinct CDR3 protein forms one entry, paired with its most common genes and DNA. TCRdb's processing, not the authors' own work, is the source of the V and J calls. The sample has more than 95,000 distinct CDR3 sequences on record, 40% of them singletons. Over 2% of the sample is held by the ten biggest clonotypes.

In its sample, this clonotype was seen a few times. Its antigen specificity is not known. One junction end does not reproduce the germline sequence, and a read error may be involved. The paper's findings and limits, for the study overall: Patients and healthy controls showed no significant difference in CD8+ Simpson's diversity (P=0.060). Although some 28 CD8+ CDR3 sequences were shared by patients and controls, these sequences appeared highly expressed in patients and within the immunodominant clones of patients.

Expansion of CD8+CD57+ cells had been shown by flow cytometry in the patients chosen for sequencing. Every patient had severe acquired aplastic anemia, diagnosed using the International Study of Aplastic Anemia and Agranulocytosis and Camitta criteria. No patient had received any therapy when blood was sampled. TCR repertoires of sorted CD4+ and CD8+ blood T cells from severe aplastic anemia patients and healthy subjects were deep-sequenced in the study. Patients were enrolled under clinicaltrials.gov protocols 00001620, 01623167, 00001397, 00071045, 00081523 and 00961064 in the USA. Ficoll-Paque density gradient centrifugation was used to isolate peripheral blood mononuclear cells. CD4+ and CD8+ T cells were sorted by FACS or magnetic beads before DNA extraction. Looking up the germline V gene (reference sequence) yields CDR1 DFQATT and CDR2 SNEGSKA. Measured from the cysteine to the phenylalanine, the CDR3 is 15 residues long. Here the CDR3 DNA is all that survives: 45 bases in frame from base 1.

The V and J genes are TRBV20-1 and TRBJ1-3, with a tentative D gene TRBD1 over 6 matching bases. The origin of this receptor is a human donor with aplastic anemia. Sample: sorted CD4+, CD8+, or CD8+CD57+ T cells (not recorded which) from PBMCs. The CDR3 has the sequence CSAIEQGITGTTIYF. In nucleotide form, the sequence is TGCAGTGCGATCGAACAGGGTATAACAGGAACCACCATATATTTT.